This paragraph covers one TCR beta chain sequence. Its antigen is unidentified. The donors were all Caucasian adults (living in Nashville, Tennessee). Germline V gives CDR1 SGHDN, CDR2 FVKESK. Trimming cost V 3 bases and J 6 bases, with 8 bases left between them. The CDR3 consists of 12 residues. This entry belongs to a study of shared clonotypes between healthy human individuals. Study-level results: Approximately 5.3% was the fraction of naive CD4 clonotypes found shared across a few donors.

Clones were read by immunoSEQ multiplex PCR, and TCRdb kept only the in-frame ones, dropping some. The data contain about 340,000 clones, 73% of them singletons. Sample: memory CD4+ T cells sorted from blood. The subset was: CD45RA-negative fraction. This TCR was sampled from a man aged 30 to 45 in good health. The rearrangement uses TRBV14 and TRBJ1-1; tentative D call: TRBD1 (6 bases). CDR3 DNA sequence: TGTGCCAGCAGCCATACAGGGTCTGAAGCTTTCTTT. Protein product: CASSHTGSEAFF. The complete variable domain, with remaining parts taken from reference TRBV14 and TRBJ1-1, reads EAGVTQFPSHSVIEKGQTVTLRCDPISGHDNLYWYRRVMGKEIKFLLHFVKESKQDESGMPNNRFLAERTGGTYSTLKVQPAELEDSGVYFCASSHTGSEAFFGQGTRLTVV.